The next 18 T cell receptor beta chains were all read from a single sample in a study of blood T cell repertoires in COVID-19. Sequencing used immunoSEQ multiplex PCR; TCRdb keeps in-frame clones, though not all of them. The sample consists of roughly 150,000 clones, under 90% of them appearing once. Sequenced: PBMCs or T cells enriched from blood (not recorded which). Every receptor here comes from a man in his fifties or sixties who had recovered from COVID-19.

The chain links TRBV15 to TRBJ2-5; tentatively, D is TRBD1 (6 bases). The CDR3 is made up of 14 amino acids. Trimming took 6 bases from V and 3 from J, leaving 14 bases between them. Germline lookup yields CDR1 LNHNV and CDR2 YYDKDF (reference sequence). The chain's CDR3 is CATSIPGHKETQYF. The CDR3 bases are TGTGCCACCAGTATACCGGGACACAAAGAGACCCAGTACTTC.

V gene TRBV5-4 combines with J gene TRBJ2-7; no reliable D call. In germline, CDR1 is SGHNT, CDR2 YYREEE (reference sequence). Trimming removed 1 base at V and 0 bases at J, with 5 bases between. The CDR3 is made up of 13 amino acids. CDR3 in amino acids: CASSLYLSYEQYF. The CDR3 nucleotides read TGTGCCAGCAGCTTGTATCTCTCCTACGAGCAGTACTTC.

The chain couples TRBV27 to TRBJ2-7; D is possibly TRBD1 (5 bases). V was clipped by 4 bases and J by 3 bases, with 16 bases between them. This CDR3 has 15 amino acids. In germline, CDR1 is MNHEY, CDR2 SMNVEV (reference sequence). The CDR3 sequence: CASSSKTDFDYEQYF. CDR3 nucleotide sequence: TGTGCCAGCAGTTCAAAGACAGATTTTGACTACGAGCAGTACTTC.

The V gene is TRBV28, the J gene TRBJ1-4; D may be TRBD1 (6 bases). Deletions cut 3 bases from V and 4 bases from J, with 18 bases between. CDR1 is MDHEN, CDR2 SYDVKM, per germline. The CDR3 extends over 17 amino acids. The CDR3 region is CASSFPSGYRDNEKLFF. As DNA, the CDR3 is TGTGCCAGCAGTTTCCCCTCAGGTTACAGGGATAATGAAAAACTGTTTTTT.

In nucleotides, the CDR3 is TGTGCCAGCAGTTACTCATTAGGCGGGAGGGTAGATACGCAGTATTTT. Translated: CASSYSLGGRVDTQYF. The chain is built from TRBV6-5 and TRBJ2-3; 9 bases are shared with TRBD2. Germline V lookup: CDR1 MNHEY, CDR2 SVGAGI. The V segment lost 0 bases and the J segment 5 bases; nucleotides outside the gene matches: 6. The CDR3 contains 16 residues.

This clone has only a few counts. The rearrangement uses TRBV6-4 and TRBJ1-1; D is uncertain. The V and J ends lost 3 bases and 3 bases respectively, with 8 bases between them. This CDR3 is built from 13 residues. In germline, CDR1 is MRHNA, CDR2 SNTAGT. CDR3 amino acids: CASSDSDYTEAFF. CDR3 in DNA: TGTGCCAGCAGTGATTCCGACTACACTGAAGCTTTCTTT.

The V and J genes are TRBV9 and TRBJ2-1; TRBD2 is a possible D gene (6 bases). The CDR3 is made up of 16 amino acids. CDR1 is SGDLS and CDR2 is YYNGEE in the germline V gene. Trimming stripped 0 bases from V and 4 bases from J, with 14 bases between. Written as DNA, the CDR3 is TGTGCCAGCAGCGTAGATCCGGGAGTACGTTACAATGAGCAGTTCTTC. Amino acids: CASSVDPGVRYNEQFF.

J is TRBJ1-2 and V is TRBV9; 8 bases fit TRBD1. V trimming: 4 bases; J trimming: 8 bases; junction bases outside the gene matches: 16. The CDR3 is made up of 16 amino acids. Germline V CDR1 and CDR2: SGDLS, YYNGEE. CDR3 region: CASSLGQGSLGGGYTF. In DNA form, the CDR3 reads TGTGCCAGCAGCTTAGGACAGGGTTCTTTAGGAGGCGGCTACACCTTC.

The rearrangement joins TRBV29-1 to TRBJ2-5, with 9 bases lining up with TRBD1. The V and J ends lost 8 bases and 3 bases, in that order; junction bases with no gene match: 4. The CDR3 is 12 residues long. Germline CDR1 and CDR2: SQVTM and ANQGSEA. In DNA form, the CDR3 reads TGCAGCTGCGACAGGGGGGAAGAGACCCAGTACTTC. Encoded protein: CSCDRGEETQYF.

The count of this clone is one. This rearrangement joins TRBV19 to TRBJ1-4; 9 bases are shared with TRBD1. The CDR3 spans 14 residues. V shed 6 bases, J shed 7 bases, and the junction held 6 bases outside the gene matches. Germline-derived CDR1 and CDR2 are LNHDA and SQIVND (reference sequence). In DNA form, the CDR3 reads TGTGCCAGTAGGAAGGACAGGGGACGTGAAAAACTGTTTTTT. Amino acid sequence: CASRKDRGREKLFF.

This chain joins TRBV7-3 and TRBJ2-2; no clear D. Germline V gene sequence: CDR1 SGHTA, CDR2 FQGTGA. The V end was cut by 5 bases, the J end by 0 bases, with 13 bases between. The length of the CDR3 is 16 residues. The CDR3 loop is CASSPWATPNTGELFF. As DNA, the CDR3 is TGTGCCAGCAGCCCCTGGGCAACCCCGAACACCGGGGAGCTGTTTTTT.

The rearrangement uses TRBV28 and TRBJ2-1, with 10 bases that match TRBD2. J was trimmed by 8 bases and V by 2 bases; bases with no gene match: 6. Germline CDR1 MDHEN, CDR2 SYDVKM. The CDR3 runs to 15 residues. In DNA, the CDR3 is TGTGCCAGCAGTTTACTCACTAGCGGGATATATGAGCAGTTCTTC. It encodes CASSLLTSGIYEQFF.

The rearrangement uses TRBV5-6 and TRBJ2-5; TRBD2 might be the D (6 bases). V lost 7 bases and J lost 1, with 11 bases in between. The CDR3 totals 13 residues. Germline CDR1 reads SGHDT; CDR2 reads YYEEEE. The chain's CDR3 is CASLIGGQETQYF. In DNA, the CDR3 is TGTGCCAGCCTCATCGGGGGCCAAGAGACCCAGTACTTC. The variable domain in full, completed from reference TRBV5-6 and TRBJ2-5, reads DAGVTQSPTHLIKTRGQQVTLRCSPKSGHDTVSWYQQALGQGPQFIFQYYEEEERQRGNFPDRFSGHQFPNYSSELNVNALLLGDSALYLCASLIGGQETQYFGPGTRLLVL.

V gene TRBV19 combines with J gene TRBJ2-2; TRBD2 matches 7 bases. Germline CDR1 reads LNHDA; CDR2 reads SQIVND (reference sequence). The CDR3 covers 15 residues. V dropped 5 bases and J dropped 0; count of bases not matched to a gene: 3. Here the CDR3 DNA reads TGTGCCAGTAGTGTGACTAGCCCGAACACCGGGGAGCTGTTTTTT. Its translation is CASSVTSPNTGELFF. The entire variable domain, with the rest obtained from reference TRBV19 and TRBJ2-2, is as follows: DGGITQSPKYLFRKEGQNVTLSCEQNLNHDAMYWYRQDPGQGLRLIYYSQIVNDFQKGDIAEGYSVSREKKESFPLTVTSAQKNPTAFYLCASSVTSPNTGELFFGEGSRLTVL.

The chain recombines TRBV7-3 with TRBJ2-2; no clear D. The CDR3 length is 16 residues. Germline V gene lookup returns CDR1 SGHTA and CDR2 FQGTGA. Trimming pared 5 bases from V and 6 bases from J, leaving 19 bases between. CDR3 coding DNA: TGTGCCAGCAGCCCCCATTCGTCGGTCATAGCCGGGGAGCTGTTTTTT. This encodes CASSPHSSVIAGELFF.

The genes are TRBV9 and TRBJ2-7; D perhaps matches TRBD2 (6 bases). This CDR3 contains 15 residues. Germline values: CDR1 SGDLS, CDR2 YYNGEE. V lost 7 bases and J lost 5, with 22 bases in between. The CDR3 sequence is CASAPGLTLSHEQYF. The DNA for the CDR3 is TGTGCCAGCGCACCGGGACTCACTCTAAGTCACGAGCAGTACTTC. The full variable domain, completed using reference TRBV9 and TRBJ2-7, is DSGVTQTPKHLITATGQRVTLRCSPRSGDLSVYWYQQSLDQGLQFLIQYYNGEERAKGNILERFSAQQFPDLHSELNLSSLELGDSALYFCASAPGLTLSHEQYFGPGTRLTVT.

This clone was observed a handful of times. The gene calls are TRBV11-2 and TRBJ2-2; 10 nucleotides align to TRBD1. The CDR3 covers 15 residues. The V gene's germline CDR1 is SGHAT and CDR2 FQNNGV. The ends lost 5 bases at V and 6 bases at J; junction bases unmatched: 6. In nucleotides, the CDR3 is TGTGCCAGCAGCCCGGGACAGGGGAAGGCCGGGGAGCTGTTTTTT. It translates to CASSPGQGKAGELFF. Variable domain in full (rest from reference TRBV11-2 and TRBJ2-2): EAGVAQSPRYKIIEKRQSVAFWCNPISGHATLYWYQQILGQGPKLLIQFQNNGVVDDSQLPKDRFSAERLKGVDSTLKIQPAKLEDSAVYLCASSPGQGKAGELFFGEGSRLTVL.

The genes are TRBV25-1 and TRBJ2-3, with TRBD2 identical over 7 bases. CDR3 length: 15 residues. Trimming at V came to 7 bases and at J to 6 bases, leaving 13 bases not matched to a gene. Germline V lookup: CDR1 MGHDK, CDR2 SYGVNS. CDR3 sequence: CASMRLGGNWDTQYF. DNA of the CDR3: TGTGCCAGCATGCGGTTGGGGGGGAATTGGGATACGCAGTATTTT.